The 18 T cell receptor beta chains listed next were all sequenced from one sample in a study of T cells in narcolepsy. The repertoire was sequenced with immunoSEQ multiplex PCR; TCRdb's copy has only in-frame clones and lacks some. The sample lists roughly 8,100 clones, about 61% occurring once. Sequenced input: CD45RA- memory CD8+ T cells from PBMCs. Receptors were obtained from a human donor with narcolepsy.

The V and J genes are TRBV15 and TRBJ2-3; 12 positions match TRBD2. After removal of 0 bases from V and 5 bases from J, the junction contained 3 bases not matched to a gene. The CDR3 is made up of 16 amino acids. CDR1 is LNHNV, CDR2 YYDKDF, per germline (reference sequence). The CDR3, as DNA: TGTGCCACCAGCAGAGAGGGACTAGCGGGTGGAGATACGCAGTATTTT. Protein: CATSREGLAGGDTQYF.

This chain uses TRBV15 with TRBJ2-7, with D tentatively TRBD2 (7 bases). V was cut by 1 base and J by 6 bases, with 16 bases left in between. The length of the CDR3 is 15 residues. Germline V gene sequence: CDR1 LNHNV, CDR2 YYDKDF (reference sequence). CDR3 bases: TGTGCCACCAGCAGAGGGGAGGGGGATTGGGGCGAGCAGTACTTC. Its protein product is CATSRGEGDWGEQYF.

This clone was seen once. The V call is TRBV7-3, the J call TRBJ2-1; no definite D call. This CDR3 is 12 amino acids long. Per germline, CDR1 SGHTA and CDR2 FQGTGA. V lost 5 bases and J lost 9, with 11 bases in between. The CDR3 DNA reads as TGTGCCAGCAGCGGAGTGGAGAGTGAGCAGTTCTTC. Encoded protein: CASSGVESEQFF.

The rearrangement uses TRBV29-1 and TRBJ2-5; the match to TRBD1 covers 9 bases. J lost 4 bases, V lost 7 bases, and 10 bases had no gene match. Germline V lookup: CDR1 SQVTM, CDR2 ANQGSEA. The CDR3 contains 14 residues. The CDR3: CSATGGQGGETQYF. The CDR3 nucleotides read TGCAGCGCTACCGGGGGACAGGGAGGAGAGACCCAGTACTTC.

This clone has just a few counts. The V call is TRBV7-9, the J call TRBJ2-7, with 12 bases lining up with TRBD1. The V gene's germline CDR1 is SEHNR and CDR2 FQNEAQ (reference sequence). This CDR3 is 16 amino acids long. Losses at the gene ends were 5 bases for V and 6 bases for J; bases not matched to a gene: 11. The DNA for the CDR3 is TGTGCCAGCAGCCCGGCGACGGGACAGGGGGCCCGCGAGCAGTACTTC. Its protein is CASSPATGQGAREQYF.

This clone occurred a few times. This chain connects TRBV2 to TRBJ2-2; 8 nucleotides match TRBD1. The CDR3 spans 15 residues. The germline V gene encodes CDR1 SNHLY and CDR2 FYNNEI. The V gene end was trimmed by 6 bases and the J gene end by 1 base; junction bases not matched to a gene: 4. The CDR3 spells CASSPGTGNTGELFF. CDR3 coding DNA: TGTGCCAGCAGCCCCGGGACAGGGAACACCGGGGAGCTGTTTTTT.

As for this clone: A single base is all that separates this from a far larger clone, so a read error is likely. The chain is built from TRBV5-6 and TRBJ2-5, with 10 bases fitting TRBD1. The DNA end is a closer match to TRBJ2-7, so the J assignment may be wrong. Per germline, CDR1 SGHDT and CDR2 YYEEEE. This CDR3 comprises 17 residues. The chain's CDR3 is CASSQDLGTGVVYEQYF. Written as DNA, the CDR3 is TGTGCCAGCAGCCAAGATCTGGGGACAGGGGTAGTCTACGAGCAGTACTTC.

This clone was picked up one time. V gene TRBV5-8 combines with J gene TRBJ1-1; no firm D call. V lost 4 bases, J lost 3 bases, and 13 bases lay in between. CDR3 length: 14 residues. Germline V lookup: CDR1 SGHTS, CDR2 YDEGEE. The CDR3 region has the DNA TGTGCCAGCAGCGAACCAGACTCTTACACTGAAGCTTTCTTT. Its protein is CASSEPDSYTEAFF.

This clone has a handful of counts. V gene TRBV4-3 combines with J gene TRBJ2-6; D unresolved. Trimming took 0 bases from V and 0 from J, leaving 6 bases between them. This CDR3 region has 16 residues. CDR1 and CDR2 from the germline V gene are LGHNA and YSLEER. CDR3 sequence reads: CASSQEVGSGANVLTF. CDR3 bases: TGCGCCAGCAGCCAAGAAGTCGGCTCTGGGGCCAACGTCCTGACTTTC.

The chain employs TRBV6-5 and TRBJ1-5; the D gene is possibly TRBD1 (5 bases). Trimming stripped 4 bases from V and 4 bases from J, with 11 bases between. Germline V gives CDR1 MNHEY, CDR2 SVGAGI. This CDR3 has 14 amino acids. This CDR3 is CASSWGRPNQPQHF. The CDR3 DNA reads TGTGCCAGCAGTTGGGGCAGGCCTAATCAGCCCCAGCATTTT.

This chain joins TRBV27 and TRBJ2-7; D remains unclear. The germline gives CDR1 MNHEY, CDR2 SMNVEV (reference sequence). The CDR3 is made up of 13 amino acids. V lost 6 bases and J lost 2, with 11 bases in between. CDR3 protein: CASSLSGAYEQYF. CDR3 in DNA: TGTGCCAGCAGCCTGAGTGGAGCCTACGAGCAGTACTTC.

V is TRBV6-4 and J is TRBJ2-3; a weak D match, TRBD2 (6 bases). The CDR3 contains 14 residues. Looked up from germline, CDR1 is MRHNA and CDR2 is SNTAGT. Deletions cut 3 bases from V and 1 base from J, with 8 bases between. CDR3 in DNA: TGTGCCAGCAGTGAGGGCGGGGGCACAGATACGCAGTATTTT. As protein: CASSEGGGTDTQYF.

This clone was counted only a few times. V is TRBV7-2 and J is TRBJ1-4; D remains unclear. Germline values: CDR1 SGHTA, CDR2 FQGNSA. CDR3 size: 15 residues. Deletions cut 3 bases from V and 2 bases from J, with 10 bases between. The CDR3 bases are TGTGCCAGCAGCTTTATTGGGAAGACTAATGAAAAACTGTTTTTT. As protein: CASSFIGKTNEKLFF.

The J gene is TRBJ2-7, the V gene TRBV14; 9 nucleotides match TRBD1. Germline lookup yields CDR1 SGHDN and CDR2 FVKESK. The CDR3 loop spans 14 amino acids. V gave up 3 bases and J gave up 6 bases; unmatched junction bases: 6. CDR3: CASSHRTGAVEQYF. The CDR3 DNA is TGTGCCAGCAGCCATCGGACAGGGGCTGTCGAGCAGTACTTC.

The chain links TRBV6-1 to TRBJ1-1; maybe TRBD1 (5 bases). V gave up 3 bases and J gave up 5 bases, with 10 bases separating them. The CDR3 has 13 residues. Germline loops: CDR1 MNHNS, CDR2 SASEGT. The CDR3 sequence: CASSDREQTEAFF. CDR3 bases: TGTGCCAGCAGTGACAGGGAGCAAACTGAAGCTTTCTTT.

This clone was counted once. This chain connects TRBV6-1 to TRBJ1-3; D gene uncertain. This CDR3 contains 13 residues. V was clipped by 1 base and J by 8 bases, with 9 bases between them. Germline V gives CDR1 MNHNS, CDR2 SASEGT. The DNA of the CDR3 is TGTGCCAGCAGTGAAGGGGAAGCGCACACCATATATTTT. It yields the protein CASSEGEAHTIYF.

The chain has TRBV21-1 and TRBJ1-1; no check of the table's D call, TRBD1, against the DNA was made. TRBV21-1 is classified as a pseudogene. There are 15 residues in the CDR3. The chain's CDR3 is CASSGRDRGNTEAFF. The CDR3, as DNA: TGTGCCAGCAGCGGCCGGGACAGGGGGAACACTGAAGCTTTCTTT.

V and J are TRBV5-6 and TRBJ2-7; D may be TRBD1 (5 bases). The CDR3 runs 13 residues. CDR1 and CDR2 (germline): SGHDT, YYEEEE. V was cut by 2 bases and J by 2 bases, with 8 bases left in between. The CDR3 DNA reads as TGTGCCAGCAGCTTTAGGGGTACCTACGAGCAGTACTTC. Protein: CASSFRGTYEQYF.